This T cell receptor (beta chain) was observed in a study of T cells expressing NK-cell markers. TCRdb reprocessed the 5' RACE reads; each CDR3 protein has one entry and no DNA is given. In all, the sample yields fewer than 550,000 distinct CDR3 sequences. CDR3 length: 16 amino acids. Germline V gives CDR1 SEHNR, CDR2 FQNEAQ (reference sequence). This chain joins TRBV7-9 and TRBJ2-3; checking the TCRdb D call of TRBD1 is not possible without DNA. The sample taken for sequencing was blood T cells: a sorted CD56 or NKG2C T cell subset, CD4+ or CD8+ T cells, or bulk PBMC T cells (not recorded which). This receptor was identified in a woman aged 45-60 years in good health. The chain's CDR3 is CASSLGGGAPTDTQYF.